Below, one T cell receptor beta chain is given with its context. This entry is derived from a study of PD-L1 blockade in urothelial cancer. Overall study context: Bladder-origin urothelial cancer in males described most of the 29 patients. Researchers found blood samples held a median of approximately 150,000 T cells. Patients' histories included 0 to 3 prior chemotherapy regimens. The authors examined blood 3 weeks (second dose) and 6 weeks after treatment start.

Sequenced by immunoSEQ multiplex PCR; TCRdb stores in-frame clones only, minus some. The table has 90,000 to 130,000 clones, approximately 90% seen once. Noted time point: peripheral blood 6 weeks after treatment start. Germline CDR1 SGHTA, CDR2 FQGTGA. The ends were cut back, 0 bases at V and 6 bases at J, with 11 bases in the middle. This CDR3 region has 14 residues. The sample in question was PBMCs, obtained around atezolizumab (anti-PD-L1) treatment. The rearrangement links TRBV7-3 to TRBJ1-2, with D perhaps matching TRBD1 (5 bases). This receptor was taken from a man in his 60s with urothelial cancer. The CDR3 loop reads CASSLTAAGDGYTF. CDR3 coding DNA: TGTGCCAGCAGCTTAACGGCGGCGGGGGATGGCTACACCTTC.